This T cell receptor (beta chain) was identified in a study of T cells in Graves' hyperthyroidism and ophthalmopathy. Looking at the study overall: Peripheral blood was secured at the point of initial diagnosis, before any treatment.

Amplification targeted TCR beta CDR3 regions from RNA transcripts. First-round RT-PCR with HTBI primers amplified the TCR CDR3 region. TCRdb re-called the multiplex PCR reads through MiXCR, storing one row per CDR3 protein. The sample records approximately 360,000 distinct CDR3 sequences, about 15% being singletons. Concerning this clonotype itself: What it recognizes is unknown. This may be a read error: a much more frequent sequence differs by one nucleotide. Without the conserved terminal phenylalanine or tryptophan, this CDR3 likely stems from a read error.

Findings and caveats of the study: By a 13 V-J model, ophthalmopathy was set apart from stable hyperthyroidism. Among thyroid clonotypes expanded above 0.001, most also appeared in blood.

Diagnosing involved the use of clinical symptoms, serum thyroxine and TRAb, thyroid ultrasound and orbital computed tomography. Trimming took 2 bases from V and 2 from J, leaving 13 bases between them. The CDR3 spans 17 residues. Germline lookup yields CDR1 PRHDT and CDR2 FYEKMQ (reference sequence). The TCR comes from a woman between 18 and 29 years old with Graves' hyperthyroidism that later progressed to Graves' ophthalmopathy. Sequenced: blood. The rearrangement uses TRBV13 and TRBJ2-6; tentative D call: TRBD2 (7 bases). The CDR3 region is CASSLKEGGAGANVLTS. CDR3 in DNA: TGTGCCAGCAGCTTAAAGGAGGGGGGGGCTGGGGCCAACGTCCTGACTTCC.